Given below is one T cell receptor (beta chain) in context. This sample was included in a study of control samples from healthy donors and cancer patients. Libraries were prepared by immunoSEQ multiplex PCR; TCRdb keeps only in-frame clonotypes and omits some of them. The sample table includes roughly 190,000 clones. CDR3 length equals 15 residues. Trimming cost V 5 bases and J 8 bases, with 19 bases left between them. Per the germline V gene, CDR1 is MNHEY and CDR2 is SVGEGT. Input material: blood. This clonotype originated in a woman between 25 and 40 years old in good health. The chain combines TRBV6-2 or TRBV6-3 with TRBJ1-3; D ambiguous. CDR3 in DNA: TGTGCCAGCAGTGCCCTACAGTTCCAACCGGACACCATATATTTT. This codes for CASSALQFQPDTIYF.